What follows are 30 T cell receptor beta chains derived from one specimen sequenced in a study of identical twins. Each CDR3 protein is one row after TCRdb ran MiXCR on the 5' RACE reads. The sample lists 500,000 to 650,000 distinct CDR3 sequences, around 7.4% seen once, with about 1.5% in the top ten. These data were also reused for a study on yellow fever vaccine responses in identical twins.

Material: PBMCs. The receptors were gathered from a woman aged 18-29 years in good health.

Concerning this clonotype itself: At one end, the junction sequence differs from germline, possibly due to a read error. The V call is TRBV5-1, the J call TRBJ2-1; 12 nucleotides line up with TRBD2. The CDR3 is made up of 16 amino acids. The germline V gene has CDR1 SGHRS and CDR2 YFSETQ. DNA of the CDR3: TGCGCCAGCAGCTCTCTTACTAGCGGGAGGACAAATGAGCAGCTCTTC. Protein sequence: CASSSLTSGRTNEQLF.

The CDR3 DNA reads TGTGCCAGCTACTCCGGGACAGGACACACTGAAGCTTTCTTT. It is translated as CASYSGTGHTEAFF. The V call is TRBV2, the J call TRBJ1-1, with TRBD1 matching over 8 bases. The CDR3 contains 14 residues. Germline V gene sequence: CDR1 SNHLY, CDR2 FYNNEI. V lost 8 bases to trimming and J lost 3 bases; unmatched junction nucleotides: 8. Full variable domain (remainder filled in from reference TRBV2 and TRBJ1-1): EPEVTQTPSHQVTQMGQEVILRCVPISNHLYFYWYRQILGQKVEFLVSFYNNEISEKSEIFDDQFSVERPDGSNFTLKIRSTKLEDSAMYFCASYSGTGHTEAFFGQGTRLTVV.

This clonotype was observed a handful of times. V is TRBV10-1 and J is TRBJ2-7; unclear D gene. This CDR3 contains 11 residues. The germline CDR1 and CDR2 sequences are WNHNN and SYGVQD (reference sequence). Deletions cut 2 bases from V and 10 bases from J, with 9 bases between. CDR3 sequence (DNA): TGCGCCAGCAGTGAGGGGGATCGACAGTACTTC. Its protein is CASSEGDRQYF.

This clonotype occurred a few times. V and J are TRBV7-2 and TRBJ1-5; D remains ambiguous. Germline V CDR1 and CDR2: SGHTA, FQGNSA. Deletions cut 2 bases from V and 0 bases from J, with 11 bases between. This CDR3 spans 16 amino acids. The CDR3 DNA follows: TGTGCCAGCAGCTTATTTGGCACGGATAGCAATCAGCCCCAGCATTTT. Its translation is CASSLFGTDSNQPQHF.

The J gene is TRBJ2-1, the V gene TRBV24-1; 7 bases are a match to TRBD1. The V and J ends lost 4 bases and 2 bases, in that order; junction bases with no gene match: 4. The CDR3 sequence is 15 residues long. CDR1 is KGHDR, CDR2 SFDVKD, per germline. CDR3 sequence reads: CATSEDRSTYNEQFF. The CDR3 DNA reads TGTGCCACCAGTGAGGACAGGTCCACCTACAATGAGCAGTTCTTC.

This clonotype was counted a few times. The V call is TRBV6-2 or TRBV6-3, the J call TRBJ2-4; 7 nucleotides align to TRBD1. Losses at the gene ends were 10 bases for V and 5 bases for J; bases not matched to a gene: 14. This CDR3 is 15 amino acids long. CDR1 is MNHEY and CDR2 is SVGEGT in the germline V gene. The CDR3 here is CATQGIGTAQNIQYF. The CDR3 nucleotides read TGTGCCACACAGGGGATCGGGACAGCTCAAAACATTCAGTACTTC.

This clonotype has a single count. This may be a read error, as it is one base from a much larger clone. This chain joins TRBV2 and TRBJ2-1, with a tentative D call TRBD1 (6 bases). Germline assignment: CDR1 SNHLY and CDR2 FYNNEI. This CDR3 spans 17 amino acids. CDR3 sequence reads: CAISLAAGVSSYNEQFF. CDR3 DNA: TGTGCCATCAGTTTAGCCGCAGGGGTCAGCTCCTACAATGAGCAGTTCTTC.

The table lists this clonotype with a few counts. V usage is TRBV11-1 and J usage is TRBJ2-5, with 7 bases matching TRBD2. The CDR3 contains 13 residues. Germline V gene data show CDR1 as SGHAT and CDR2 as FQDESV (reference sequence). Germline trimming cut 5 bases from V and 3 bases from J; bases unmatched to any gene: 3. This CDR3 is CASSPSGEETQYF. Here the CDR3 DNA reads TGTGCCAGCAGCCCTAGCGGAGAAGAGACCCAGTACTTC. Together with reference TRBV11-1 and TRBJ2-5, the CDR3 gives the full variable domain: EAEVAQSPRYKITEKSQAVAFWCDPISGHATLYWYRQILGQGPELLVQFQDESVVDDSQLPKDRFSAERLKGVDSTLKIQPAELGDSAMYLCASSPSGEETQYFGPGTRLLVL.

This clonotype has just a few counts. This chain uses TRBV20-1 with TRBJ2-7; no definite D call. Trimming took 5 bases from V and 3 from J, leaving 11 bases between them. The germline V gene encodes CDR1 DFQATT and CDR2 SNEGSKA (reference sequence). CDR3 length equals 12 residues. CDR3: CSAEPGNYEQYV. DNA for the CDR3: TGCAGTGCTGAGCCAGGAAACTACGAGCAGTACGTC.

This clonotype was seen more than once but under ten times. The CDR3 loop is CASSLMGTASGNTIYF. CDR3 nucleotides: TGCGCCAGCAGCTTGATGGGGACAGCCTCTGGAAACACCATATATTTT. The chain carries TRBV5-1 and TRBJ1-3; TRBD1 aligns across 7 bases. J lost 0 bases, V lost 1 base, and 4 bases had no gene match. CDR1 SGHRS and CDR2 YFSETQ come from the germline V gene. This CDR3 has 16 residues.

DNA for the CDR3: TGTGCCAGCAGCTTGGAGGGTTGGCTAGCGAGTGAGCAGTACGTC. Translating it yields CASSLEGWLASEQYV. V and J are TRBV5-6 and TRBJ2-7, with TRBD2 as a possible D gene (6 bases). The V end was cut by 0 bases, the J end by 7 bases, with 17 bases between. Germline V CDR1 and CDR2: SGHDT, YYEEEE. This CDR3 is 15 amino acids long.

This clonotype was detected a few times. The chain couples TRBV6-5 to TRBJ2-4, with D perhaps matching TRBD1 (6 bases). The CDR3 totals 17 residues. Trimming pared 0 bases from V and 3 bases from J, leaving 15 bases between. CDR1 MNHEY and CDR2 SVGAGI come from the germline V gene. This CDR3 is CASSYSGVAGVKNIQYF. In DNA, the CDR3 is TGTGCCAGCAGTTACTCGGGGGTGGCAGGGGTCAAAAACATTCAGTACTTC.

For the CDR3, the DNA is TGTGCCAGCAGCTTAGGAGGTTTGGGTAATGAGCAGTTCTTC. It yields the protein CASSLGGLGNEQFF. This chain joins TRBV11-3 and TRBJ2-1; D is unresolved. CDR3 size: 14 residues. The ends were cut back, 1 base at V and 7 bases at J, with 11 bases in the middle. CDR1 SGHNT and CDR2 YENEEA come from the germline V gene.

This clonotype was recorded a few times. The rearrangement uses TRBV6-1 and TRBJ1-2, with D perhaps TRBD1 (5 bases). The V end was cut by 6 bases, the J end by 2 bases, with 13 bases between. Germline V CDR1 and CDR2: MNHNS, SASEGT. This CDR3 region has 14 residues. The CDR3 DNA is TGTGCCAGCAGGACCAGGGCTCCAAACTATGGCTACACCTTC. Residues: CASRTRAPNYGYTF.

This clonotype was observed a handful of times. This chain's CDR3 is CASSPLQGFSGELFF. CDR3 in DNA: TGTGCCAGCAGCCCGTTACAGGGGTTTTCCGGGGAGCTGTTTTTT. The rearrangement uses TRBV3-1 and TRBJ2-2, with 7 bases matching TRBD1. The CDR3 has 15 residues. V was pared by 4 bases and J by 6 bases, with 8 bases of the junction left unmatched. Germline V gene sequence: CDR1 LGHDT, CDR2 YNNKEL (reference sequence).

In this sample, this clonotype turned up a few times. V and J are TRBV28 and TRBJ2-5; D is undetermined. V was clipped by 3 bases and J by 1 base, with 15 bases between them. The CDR3 length is 16 residues. Germline loops: CDR1 MDHEN, CDR2 SYDVKM. The chain's CDR3 is CASSFFLAHSQETQYF. CDR3 DNA: TGTGCCAGCAGTTTCTTCTTGGCACACAGCCAAGAGACCCAGTACTTC.

In its sample, this clonotype was seen many times. The genes are TRBV29-1 and TRBJ2-6; D is uncertain. V was pared by 0 bases and J by 0 bases, with 9 bases between. The CDR3 has 16 amino acids. The V gene's germline CDR1 is SQVTM and CDR2 ANQGSEA. The CDR3 bases are TGCAGCGTTGAAGACCTCAGTATCTCTGGGGCCAACGTCCTGACTTTC. As protein: CSVEDLSISGANVLTF.

This clonotype has ten or more counts. V is TRBV13 and J is TRBJ2-1; TRBD2 might be the D (5 bases). V was cut by 5 bases and J by 9 bases, with 14 bases left in between. This CDR3 has 13 amino acids. Germline CDR1 PRHDT, CDR2 FYEKMQ (reference sequence). The CDR3 reads CASSPQMAGEQFF. CDR3 nucleotides: TGTGCCAGCAGCCCCCAGATGGCGGGTGAGCAGTTCTTC.

The CDR3 sequence: CASSESSPGLVTDTQYF. In DNA, the CDR3 is TGTGCCAGCAGCGAGTCTTCTCCGGGACTAGTCACAGATACGCAGTATTTT. The chain has TRBV2 and TRBJ2-3, with 8 bases matching TRBD2. The germline V gene encodes CDR1 SNHLY and CDR2 FYNNEI. CDR3 length: 17 residues. The ends lost 6 bases at V and 2 bases at J; junction bases unmatched: 13.

In its sample, this clonotype was seen a few times. The genes are TRBV7-3 and TRBJ2-3, with D unclear. V gave up 3 bases and J gave up 6 bases, with 10 bases separating them. This CDR3 has 13 residues. Germline V gene sequence: CDR1 SGHTA, CDR2 FQGTGA. In DNA form, the CDR3 reads TGTGCCAGCAGCTTGAATCCTGGGGATACGCAGTATTTT. Its translation: CASSLNPGDTQYF.

The chain joins TRBV4-1 to TRBJ2-2; no clear D. This CDR3 region has 15 residues. V lost 1 base, J lost 9 bases, and 15 bases lay in between. CDR1 is MGHRA and CDR2 is YSYEKL in the germline V gene. DNA for the CDR3: TGCGCCAGCAGCCAAGGCCACGGAGTCGACCGGGAGCTGTTTTTT. Translating gives CASSQGHGVDRELFF.

This clonotype was seen ten or more times. The chain combines TRBV9 with TRBJ2-1; TRBD2 matches 8 bases. Germline values: CDR1 SGDLS, CDR2 YYNGEE. J gave up 1 base and V 4 bases, and 7 bases lay outside the gene matches. This CDR3 comprises 16 residues. The CDR3: CASSPPGRGSYNEQFF. CDR3 bases: TGTGCCAGCAGCCCACCCGGGAGGGGGTCCTACAATGAGCAGTTCTTC.

The table lists this clonotype with a few counts. This rearrangement joins TRBV7-9 to TRBJ1-2; D remains unclear. The ends were cut back, 1 base at V and 7 bases at J, with 10 bases in the middle. The CDR3 spans 13 residues. The V gene's germline CDR1 is SEHNR and CDR2 FQNEAQ (reference sequence). CDR3 coding DNA: TGTGCCAGCAGCTTAGTGGGGTTCGGTGGCTACACCTTC. Its translation: CASSLVGFGGYTF.

This clonotype appeared many times. The V call is TRBV10-3, the J call TRBJ2-1; no firm D call. The CDR3 consists of 13 residues. Looked up from germline, CDR1 is ENHRY and CDR2 is SYGVKD. V lost 3 bases to trimming and J lost 7 bases, with 10 bases between them. This CDR3 reads CAISEKEHNEQFF. The CDR3 DNA reads TGTGCCATCAGTGAAAAAGAGCATAATGAGCAGTTCTTC.

The sample holds many counts of this clonotype. The rearrangement links TRBV7-3 to TRBJ2-1, with a possible D match to TRBD2 (6 bases). V lost 5 bases, J lost 0 bases, and 11 bases lay in between. This CDR3 has 15 residues. Germline V gene lookup returns CDR1 SGHTA and CDR2 FQGTGA. The chain's CDR3 is CASSIAESSYNEQFF. The CDR3 DNA reads as TGTGCCAGCAGCATAGCGGAGAGCTCCTACAATGAGCAGTTCTTC.

This clonotype was seen more than once but under ten times. This chain links TRBV20-1 with TRBJ2-5, with TRBD1 matching 9 bases. This CDR3 region has 13 residues. Unmatched junction bases numbered 2, after V lost 2 bases and J lost 4 bases. Germline V CDR1 and CDR2: DFQATT, SNEGSKA (reference sequence). CDR3 amino acids: CSARPGQGETQYF. CDR3 DNA sequence: TGCAGTGCTAGACCGGGACAGGGAGAGACCCAGTACTTC.

The table lists this clonotype with many counts. In DNA, the CDR3 is TGTGCCAGCAGTTTACAGACGGGAACTGGGGGCTACACCTTC. Translated, it gives CASSLQTGTGGYTF. The chain has TRBV12-3 or TRBV12-4 and TRBJ1-2; D gene unclear. Trimming removed 2 bases at V and 8 bases at J, with 15 bases between. This CDR3 has 14 amino acids.

This clonotype was seen ten or more times. The chain couples TRBV2 to TRBJ2-1; 10 bases are a match to TRBD2. Trimming at V came to 6 bases and at J to 2 bases, leaving 4 bases not matched to a gene. This CDR3 contains 15 residues. Germline V gene data show CDR1 as SNHLY and CDR2 as FYNNEI. Here the CDR3 DNA reads TGTGCCAGCAGGAAAGGACTAGCGGCCTACAATGAGCAGTTCTTC. Amino acid sequence: CASRKGLAAYNEQFF.

This clonotype was seen a few times. The chain joins TRBV20-1 to TRBJ2-3; 14 nucleotides match TRBD2. Losses at the gene ends were 3 bases for V and 5 bases for J; bases not matched to a gene: 10. The CDR3 has 17 amino acids. Germline V gene lookup returns CDR1 DFQATT and CDR2 SNEGSKA (reference sequence). CDR3 bases: TGCAGTGCTAGGGGGACTAGCGGGGGTACCGTCGGAGATACGCAGTATTTT. This translates into CSARGTSGGTVGDTQYF.

This clonotype has at least ten counts. This chain links TRBV28 with TRBJ2-3; 10 bases line up with TRBD2. The V segment lost 3 bases and the J segment 4 bases; nucleotides outside the gene matches: 4. Germline V gene data show CDR1 as MDHEN and CDR2 as SYDVKM. This CDR3 has 15 amino acids. The CDR3 DNA follows: TGTGCCAGCAGTTTCACTAGCGGGGTTTCAGATACGCAGTATTTT. Protein: CASSFTSGVSDTQYF.